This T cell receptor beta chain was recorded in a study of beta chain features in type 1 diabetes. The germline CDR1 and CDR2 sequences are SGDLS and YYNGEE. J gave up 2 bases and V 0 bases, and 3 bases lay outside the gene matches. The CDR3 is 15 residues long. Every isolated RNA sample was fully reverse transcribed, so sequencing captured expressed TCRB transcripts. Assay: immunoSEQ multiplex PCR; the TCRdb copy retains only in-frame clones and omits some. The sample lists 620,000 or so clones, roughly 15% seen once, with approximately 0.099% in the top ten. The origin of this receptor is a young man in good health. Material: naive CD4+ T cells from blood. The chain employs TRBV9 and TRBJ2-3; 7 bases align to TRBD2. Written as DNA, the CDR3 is TGTGCCAGCAGCGTAGCTAGCGGACACACAGATACGCAGTATTTT. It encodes CASSVASGHTDTQYF.